This T cell receptor (beta chain) was captured in a study of cytomegalovirus exposure and HLA in healthy donors. 60 Vbeta and 13 Jbeta primers were used in PCR. Sequencing used immunoSEQ multiplex PCR; TCRdb keeps in-frame clones, though not all of them. The top ten clones hold 1.5% to 2% of a sample with roughly 200,000 clones, 80% to 85% of them seen once. The CDR3 is made up of 13 amino acids. Germline CDR1 is ENHRY and CDR2 is SYGVKD. V was trimmed by 9 bases and J by 7 bases, leaving 13 bases between them. Sequenced material: PBMCs. The V and J genes are TRBV10-3 and TRBJ1-6, with D perhaps TRBD1 (5 bases). This receptor was identified in a woman in her late teens or twenties in good health and CMV-seronegative. CDR3 bases: TGTGCCATGAAACAGGATCCGAATTCACCCCTCCACTTT. It encodes CAMKQDPNSPLHF.